This T cell receptor (beta chain) derives from a study of breast tumors, draining lymph nodes, adjacent tissues. Germline CDR1 reads DFQATT; CDR2 reads SNEGSKA (reference sequence). Trimming removed 2 bases at V and 8 bases at J, with 27 bases between. The CDR3 runs 17 residues. TCRdb used MiXCR to reprocess the multiplex PCR reads, holding one entry per CDR3 protein. The sample comprises approximately 100,000 distinct CDR3 sequences, about 20% of which are singletons, and roughly 1.2% rests with the top ten. Breast cancer patients provided tissue from their axillary draining lymph nodes. This clonotype has a count of ten or more.

The sequenced material came from axillary lymph node tissue. The receptor comes from a female donor with breast cancer. Some clones in this sample may be carry-over from other donors' samples. The chain employs TRBV20-1 and TRBJ1-2; the D gene is possibly TRBD1 (5 bases). The CDR3: CSARSPGTISIRKGYTF. The CDR3 nucleotides are TGCAGTGCTAGATCCCCCGGGACGATCTCGATTAGAAAGGGCTACACCTTC.